The 6 T cell receptor beta chains reported below all come from one sample, sequenced in a study of shared clonotypes between healthy human individuals. The protocol was immunoSEQ multiplex PCR, while the TCRdb copy is restricted to in-frame clones and leaves out a portion. The sample has 2 million to 2.5 million clones, 90% to 95% seen once; the top ten hold about 0.37%. Sequenced sample: naive CD4+ T cells from PBMCs. Specified subset: CD45RA+ positively selected. The receptors derive from a man between 18 and 29 years old in good health. Some clones in this sample may be carry-over from other donors' samples.

V is TRBV27 and J is TRBJ2-2; tentative D call: TRBD2 (6 bases). Germline V lookup: CDR1 MNHEY, CDR2 SMNVEV (reference sequence). The V end lost 8 bases, the J end lost 4 bases, and 20 bases lay between the germline ends. This CDR3 contains 16 residues. CDR3 nucleotide sequence: TGTGCCAGCGGCAACTATAGCGGACGGAGCACCGGGGAGCTGTTTTTT. This gives the protein CASGNYSGRSTGELFF.

This clone was seen just once. A junction boundary mismatches the germline segment, possibly from a read error. The rearrangement joins TRBV27 to TRBJ1-5, with D possibly matching TRBD1 (5 bases). CDR1 is MNHEY and CDR2 is SMNVEV in the germline V gene (reference sequence). The CDR3 has 15 residues. This CDR3 is CASRFSWTQNQPQHF. CDR3 bases: TGTGCCAGCCGTTTTTCCTGGACACAAAATCAGCCCCAGCATTTT.

This rearrangement joins TRBV9 to TRBJ2-6, with D unclear. Trimming cost V 3 bases and J 9 bases, with 19 bases left between them. There are 16 residues in the CDR3. Germline CDR1 and CDR2: SGDLS and YYNGEE. In DNA, the CDR3 is TGTGCCAGCAGCGCGAGCCCCAAACCACCCAGCAACGTCCTGACTTTC. It specifies CASSASPKPPSNVLTF.

V usage is TRBV6-6 and J usage is TRBJ1-2; TRBD1 aligns across 10 bases. The CDR3 has 14 residues. The V and J ends lost 7 bases and 2 bases, in that order; junction bases with no gene match: 4. Looked up from germline, CDR1 is MNHNY and CDR2 is SVGAGI (reference sequence). The CDR3 coding sequence is TGTGCCAGCATACTGGGACAGGGGAACTATGGCTACACCTTC. Amino acid sequence: CASILGQGNYGYTF.

This clone has only one observation. The V gene is TRBV4-1, the J gene TRBJ1-2, with D possibly matching TRBD1 (6 bases). V was trimmed by 7 bases and J by 4 bases, leaving 22 bases between them. CDR1 is MGHRA and CDR2 is YSYEKL in the germline V gene. There are 16 residues in the CDR3. Written as DNA, the CDR3 is TGCGCCAGCACCCCCGGGAGGGTCCGGGGGCCCTATGGCTACACCTTC. Its translation: CASTPGRVRGPYGYTF.

This clone was counted a single time. The CDR3, as DNA: TGTGCCAGCAGCTCACTATACGGACAGATCCTTCCTACTCAGTACTTC. Translated: CASSSLYGQILPTQYF. The rearrangement links TRBV12-1 to TRBJ2-7; the table's D call of TRBD1 was not tested on the DNA. TRBV12-1 is recorded as a pseudogene. The CDR3 spans 16 residues.